This section outlines one TCR beta chain sequence together with its context. Its recognized antigen is unknown. No much larger clone is present one base from it, and per-base qualities are unavailable. Other DNA sequences in this specimen translate into the identical CDR3. The goal of deep resolution MiSeq sequencing was a depth between 1 in 1 million and 1 in 200,000 T cells, and coverage averaged 10x per clonotype. The immunoSEQ hsTCRB Kit was used to generate TCR beta libraries. The study's own analysis went as follows. Data were analyzed with ImmunoSEQ Data Assistant and ImmunoSEQ Analyzer, with V, D and J genes assigned per IMGT definitions. Clonality was computed as one minus normalized Shannon entropy of productive rearrangement frequencies, ranging from 0 to 1. Only overrepresented clonotypes making up at least 0.05% of each patient's repertoire were included in the public clonotype analysis. Repertoires from about a dozen age-matched healthy donors in immuneACCESS were used as clonality controls. The table comes from immuneACCESS by way of TCRdb, which keeps in-frame sequences with V and J called. Part of the clones is missing from these tables; in studies checked, under half for an unresolved V gene and the rest for unknown reasons. The V and J calls and clone size were taken over from that table, and D and trimming were inferred from the DNA. A total of around 150,000 clones appear in this sample, approximately 77% of them only once. The leading ten clones occupy around 2% of the sample.

The sample belongs to a study of cytotoxic CD8 clonotypes in ibrutinib-treated CLL (dated by TCRdb to the early 2020s). Study-level background: In this cohort, approximately 15 patients were treatment-naive and approximately ten were relapsed/refractory, while 17 to 18 had unmutated IGHV. Responses were partial in some 24 patients and complete in 2; after median approximately 69 months follow-up, roughly 15 stayed in remission and approximately twelve progressed. Response samples were obtained after a median of around 11 months of treatment, with a range of about 6 to 36 months. On average, each sample yielded 255,043 productive templates and around 100,000 productive rearrangements. Of the 85 to 95 participants in the trial, approximately 26 had longitudinal samples available. Cryopreserved peripheral blood mononuclear cells were obtained before treatment, at response, and at either sustained remission or disease progression. Every sample from remission and from progressive disease was obtained while the patients were still on ibrutinib.

The time point label corresponds to: 12 months on ibrutinib. For TCR beta library preparation, roughly 2.2 micrograms of genomic DNA were isolated from cryopreserved PBMCs. High-throughput TCR beta sequencing was performed on longitudinal blood samples from CLL patients receiving ibrutinib monotherapy. The patients took part in an open-label, single-center phase 2 trial of ibrutinib monotherapy. Taken from the germline V gene, the CDR1 and CDR2 loops are KGHSH and LQKENI. V is shortened by 6 bases, J by 1 base, and the region joining them spans 9 bases. The CDR3 contains 13 residues, cysteine and phenylalanine counted. Just CDR3 DNA is preserved here, 39 bases in frame from base 1. The paper as a whole reports these results and caveats: Public clonotypes were rare and either shrank or stayed stable during treatment, and the rise in clonality at ibrutinib response reflected expansion of private clonotypes. At baseline, clonality was higher than in age-matched healthy donors and showed a strong correlation with circulating CD8+ T-cell counts. An increase in clonality was observed at ibrutinib response, with clonality remaining stable during sustained remission and falling back toward baseline at progression. Lymph node repertoires were not examined, and the timing of sampling was not matched between patients in sustained remission and those whose disease progressed.

The sequencing used PBMCs, collected after 12 months of ibrutinib treatment. The chain uses TRBV18 and TRBJ1-1; a tentative D call is TRBD1 (5 bases match). This TCR came from a human donor with chronic lymphocytic leukemia. The sequence in DNA is TGTGCCAGCTCCCCCGGGGGGAACACTGAAGCTTTCTTT. Translated, this gives CASSPGGNTEAFF.